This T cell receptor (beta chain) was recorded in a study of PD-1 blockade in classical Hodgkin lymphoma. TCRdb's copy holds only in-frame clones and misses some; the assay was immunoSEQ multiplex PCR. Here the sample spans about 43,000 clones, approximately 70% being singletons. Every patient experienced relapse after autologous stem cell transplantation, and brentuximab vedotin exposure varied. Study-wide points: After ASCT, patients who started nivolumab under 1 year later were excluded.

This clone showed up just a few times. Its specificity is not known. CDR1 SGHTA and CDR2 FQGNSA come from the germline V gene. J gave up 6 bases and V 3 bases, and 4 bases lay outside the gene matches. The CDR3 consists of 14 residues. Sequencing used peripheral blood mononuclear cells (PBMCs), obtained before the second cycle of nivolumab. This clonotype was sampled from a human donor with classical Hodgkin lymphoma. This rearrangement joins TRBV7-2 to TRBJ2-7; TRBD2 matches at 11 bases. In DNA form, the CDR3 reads TGTGCCAGCAGCTTTAGCGGGGGGGTAAGCGAGCAGTACTTC. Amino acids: CASSFSGGVSEQYF.